Listed here are 10 T cell receptor beta chains from one sample, sequenced in a study of neurological immune-mediated disorders. Time point in this sample: longitudinal time-point 3. MiXCR, run by TCRdb on the 5' RACE reads, gives a single entry per CDR3 protein. The repertoire consists of fewer than 55,000 distinct CDR3 sequences, with roughly an eighth occurring once and the leading ten covering roughly 10%. The sequenced material came from PBMCs. The receptors come from a male donor with HTLV-1-associated myelopathy (HAM/TSP).

There are a few counts of this clonotype. The chain uses TRBV12-3 or TRBV12-4 and TRBJ1-6; 7 bases match TRBD1. V shed 7 bases and J 7 bases; nucleotides not matched to a gene: 16. The CDR3 is made up of 17 amino acids. As DNA, the CDR3 is TGTGCCAGCACCCACCAATTACAGGGGAGGGGGAATTCACCCCTCCACTTT. Its protein product is CASTHQLQGRGNSPLHF.

Concerning this clonotype: At one boundary the junction diverges from the germline segment, which might be a read error. The CDR3 DNA is TGTGCCATCAGATCGGACAGGACCACACCCTACGTGCAGTACTTC. Its translation is CAIRSDRTTPYVQYF. The chain uses TRBV10-3 and TRBJ2-7; the match to TRBD1 covers 7 bases. The CDR3 runs 15 residues. From germline, CDR1 is ENHRY and CDR2 SYGVKD.

A few counts support this clonotype. A much bigger clone sits one base away, suggesting this may be a read error. The CDR3 DNA reads as TGCAGCGTTGGGGGGATAGGGTTCACTGAAGCTTTCTTT. This gives the protein CSVGGIGFTEAFF. The chain joins TRBV29-1 to TRBJ1-1, with D perhaps matching TRBD1 (5 bases). Germline values: CDR1 SQVTM, CDR2 ANQGSEA. V dropped 4 bases and J dropped 4 bases, with 13 bases sitting between them. The CDR3 has 13 amino acids.

This clonotype has ten or more counts. The chain couples TRBV5-1 to TRBJ1-4; D remains ambiguous. Germline-derived CDR1 and CDR2 are SGHRS and YFSETQ. Trimming stripped 4 bases from V and 2 bases from J, with 6 bases between. This CDR3 has 13 residues. CDR3 DNA sequence: TGCGCCAGCAGCCCTGGGACTAATGAAAAACTGTTTTTT. It translates to CASSPGTNEKLFF. Full variable domain (rest looked up from reference TRBV5-1 and TRBJ1-4): KAGVTQTPRYLIKTRGQQVTLSCSPISGHRSVSWYQQTPGQGLQFLFEYFSETQRNKGNFPGRFSGRQFSNSRSEMNVSTLELGDSALYLCASSPGTNEKLFFGSGTQLSVL.

This clonotype was detected ten times or more. This rearrangement joins TRBV7-9 to TRBJ1-2; TRBD1 aligns across 9 bases. The CDR3 totals 15 residues. The germline gives CDR1 SEHNR, CDR2 FQNEAQ (reference sequence). Losses at the gene ends were 3 bases for V and 6 bases for J; bases not matched to a gene: 8. CDR3 protein: CASSFEGQGMDGYTF. The CDR3 nucleotides are TGTGCCAGCAGCTTCGAGGGACAGGGAATGGATGGCTACACCTTC.

This clonotype was counted many times. This chain uses TRBV5-1 with TRBJ2-5; D is ambiguous. Germline assignment: CDR1 SGHRS and CDR2 YFSETQ. V was cut by 2 bases and J by 1 base, with 15 bases left in between. CDR3 length: 16 amino acids. The CDR3 DNA reads as TGCGCCAGCAGCTTTGAGATCCCTGGGTTCCAAGAGACCCAGTACTTC. The encoded protein is CASSFEIPGFQETQYF.

The DNA for the CDR3 is TGTGCCAGCGACTTCCGTGGACTTACTCAAACGGGGGCCAACGTCCTGACTTTC. It translates to CASDFRGLTQTGANVLTF. V is TRBV5-5 and J is TRBJ2-6; perhaps TRBD2 as D (5 bases). With 7 bases removed from V and 4 bases from J, the gap between germline ends came to 24 bases. This CDR3 has 18 residues. Germline CDR1 is SGHKS and CDR2 is YYEKEE (reference sequence).

This clonotype was picked up many times. The chain is built from TRBV27 and TRBJ1-1; no clear D. V lost 5 bases and J lost 5, with 12 bases in between. Germline CDR1 reads MNHEY; CDR2 reads SMNVEV (reference sequence). The CDR3 totals 13 residues. The CDR3 protein is CASSITQSTEAFF. In nucleotides, the CDR3 is TGTGCCAGCAGTATAACCCAGTCTACTGAAGCTTTCTTT.

This clonotype was recorded many times. The chain couples TRBV5-1 to TRBJ2-5, with no clear D. CDR1 and CDR2 (germline): SGHRS, YFSETQ. V was trimmed by 0 bases and J by 4 bases, leaving 10 bases between them. CDR3 size: 14 residues. CDR3: CASSLGLSSETQYF. In DNA, the CDR3 is TGCGCCAGCAGCTTGGGTCTCAGTTCAGAGACCCAGTACTTC.

Many counts were recorded for this clonotype. V and J are TRBV6-2 or TRBV6-3 and TRBJ2-5; 10 bases are shared with TRBD1. CDR1 and CDR2 (germline): MNHEY, SVGEGT. V lost 2 bases, J lost 1 base, and 13 bases stayed unmatched. This CDR3 spans 19 amino acids. CDR3 residues: CASSYRDRQGAFVQETQYF. CDR3 DNA: TGTGCCAGCAGTTACCGAGATAGACAGGGGGCTTTTGTCCAAGAGACCCAGTACTTC.